This T cell receptor beta chain was recorded in a study of glioma-infiltrating T cells after dendritic cell vaccination. Amplification used 60 V beta primers and 13 J beta primers. Using immunoSEQ multiplex PCR, the repertoire was profiled, and TCRdb retains in-frame clones only, with some absent. This table holds tens of thousands of clones, around 86% found once. The sample here was blood, taken before dendritic cell vaccination. The TCR was taken from a human donor with glioblastoma.

CDR3 loop: CASSLASGYGYTF. The CDR3 region has the DNA TGTGCCAGCAGCTTAGCTTCAGGTTATGGCTACACCTTC. The chain recombines TRBV7-9 with TRBJ1-2; D is unresolved. Looked up from germline, CDR1 is SEHNR and CDR2 is FQNEAQ (reference sequence). Trimming cost V 0 bases and J 5 bases, with 7 bases left between them. The CDR3 sequence is 13 residues long.